This TCR beta chain stems from a study of PD-1 blockade in classical Hodgkin lymphoma. The time point is: cycle 4 day 1 (C4D1), after 6 weeks of nivolumab. Relapse was seen in all patients after autologous stem cell transplantation, and brentuximab vedotin exposure was variable. Complete response, partial response or progressive disease constituted the best response categories observed. As to this clone: Antigen: not known.

The CDR3 runs to 17 residues. The V gene's germline CDR1 is SGHNT and CDR2 YENEEA. Germline trimming cut 4 bases from V and 5 bases from J; bases unmatched to any gene: 11. Produced via immunoSEQ multiplex PCR; TCRdb's table is partial and in-frame only. The repertoire holds 50,000 or so clones, with about 90% as singletons. Study-wide results and caveats: Repertoire difference causes, possibly disease activity or prior therapy, remain undefined.

The chain has TRBV11-3 and TRBJ2-1; 10 nucleotides align to TRBD2. Sequenced here: peripheral blood mononuclear cells (PBMCs), sampled before the fourth cycle of nivolumab. This receptor was taken from a human donor with classical Hodgkin lymphoma. The CDR3 DNA is TGTGCCAGCAGCTCAAGGTGGGCTAGCGGGAGAGACAATGAGCAGTTCTTC. This encodes CASSSRWASGRDNEQFF.